This T cell receptor beta chain was retrieved from a study of regulatory T cells in long-lasting Graves disease. Time point: newly diagnosed GD, antithyroid drugs for less than 3 months. The TCR library was prepared using RNA isolated from PBMCs. It was an endocrinology department in Xi'an, China, that provided the patients. Concerning this clonotype itself: The antigen remains unidentified.

With iRepertoire HTBI primers and Arm-PCR of CDR3 regions, TCR beta libraries were built. Per the authors' pipeline: Across all samples, roughly 60 TRBV segments and 15 or so TRBJ segments were identified. TCRdb called the multiplex PCR reads again in MiXCR, with one record for every CDR3 protein. TCRdb, not the authors, supplied the V and J calls. The sample records over 500,000 distinct CDR3 sequences, more than 15% being singletons. Study-level results: Public clonotype sharing was higher in persistent than newly diagnosed patients. Among samples with persistent disease, TRBV28, TRBJ1-2 and TRBJ2-5 were favored.

The CDR3 is 15 residues long. Trimming shortened V by 1 base and J by 6 bases, and 12 bases separated the two germline ends. Germline V gene sequence: CDR1 LNHDA, CDR2 SQIVND (reference sequence). The sample was also linked to a second study, of T cells in Graves' hyperthyroidism and ophthalmopathy.

This receptor was obtained from a man aged 18 to 35 with Graves disease. The chain couples TRBV19 to TRBJ2-2; D possibly corresponds to TRBD1 (6 bases). The input for sequencing was peripheral blood mononuclear cells (PBMCs), taken at new diagnosis, from a patient treated with antithyroid drugs. CDR3 in amino acids: CASSIASGVAGELFF. CDR3 sequence (DNA): TGTGCCAGTAGTATAGCGTCAGGGGTTGCCGGGGAGCTGTTTTTT.